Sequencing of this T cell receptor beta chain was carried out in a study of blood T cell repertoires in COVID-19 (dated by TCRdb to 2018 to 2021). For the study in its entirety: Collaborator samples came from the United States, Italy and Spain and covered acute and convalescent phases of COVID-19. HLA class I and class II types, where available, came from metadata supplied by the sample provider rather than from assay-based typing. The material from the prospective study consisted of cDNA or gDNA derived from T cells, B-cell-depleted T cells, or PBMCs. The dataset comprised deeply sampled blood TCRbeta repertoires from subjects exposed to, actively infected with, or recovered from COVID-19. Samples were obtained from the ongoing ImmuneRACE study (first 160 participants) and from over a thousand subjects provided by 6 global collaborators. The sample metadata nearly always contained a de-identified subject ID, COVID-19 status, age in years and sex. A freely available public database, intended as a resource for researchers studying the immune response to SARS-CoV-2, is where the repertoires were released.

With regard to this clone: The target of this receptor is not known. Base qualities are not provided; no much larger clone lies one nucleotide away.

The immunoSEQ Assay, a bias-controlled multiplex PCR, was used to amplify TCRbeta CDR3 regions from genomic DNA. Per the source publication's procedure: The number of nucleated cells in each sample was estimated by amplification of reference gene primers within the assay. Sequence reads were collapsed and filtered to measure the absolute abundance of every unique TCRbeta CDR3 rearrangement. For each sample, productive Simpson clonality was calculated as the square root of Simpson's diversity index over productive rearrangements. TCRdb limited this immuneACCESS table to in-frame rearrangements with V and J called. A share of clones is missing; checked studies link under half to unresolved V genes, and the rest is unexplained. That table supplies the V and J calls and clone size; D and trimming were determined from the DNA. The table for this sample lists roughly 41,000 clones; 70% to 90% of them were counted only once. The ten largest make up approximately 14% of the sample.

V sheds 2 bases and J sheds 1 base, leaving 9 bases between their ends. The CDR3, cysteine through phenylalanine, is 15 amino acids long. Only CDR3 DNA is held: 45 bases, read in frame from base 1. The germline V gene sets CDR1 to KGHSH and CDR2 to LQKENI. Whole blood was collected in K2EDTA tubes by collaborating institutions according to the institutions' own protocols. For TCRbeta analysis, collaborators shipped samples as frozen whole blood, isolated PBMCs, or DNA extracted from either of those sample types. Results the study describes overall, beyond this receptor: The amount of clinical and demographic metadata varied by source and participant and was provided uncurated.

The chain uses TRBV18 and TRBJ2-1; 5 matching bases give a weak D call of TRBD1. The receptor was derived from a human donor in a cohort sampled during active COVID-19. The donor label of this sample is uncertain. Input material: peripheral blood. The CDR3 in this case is CASSPSRDSYNEQFF. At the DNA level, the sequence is TGTGCCAGCTCACCATCCAGGGATTCCTACAATGAGCAGTTCTTC.